The 6 T cell receptor beta chains given below trace back to one sample, sequenced in a study of T cell responses to AZD1222 COVID-19 vaccine (dated by TCRdb to about 2021). The meaning of the sample's time point label: about 28 days (+/-7) after the second vaccine dose. Receptors were amplified or captured by the immunoSEQ multiplex PCR assay. Held by TCRdb, this immuneACCESS table contains in-frame sequences only and omits some clones. Under half of the omission traces to an unresolved V gene where checked; the cause of the rest is unknown. The sample table shows around 130,000 clones, and about 85% are seen once. The ten largest account for approximately 2.9% of the sample. This material consisted of peripheral blood, taken 28 days after the second AZD1222 dose. All receptors derive from an adult who received the AZD1222 COVID-19 vaccine.

The chain employs TRBV12-3 or TRBV12-4 and TRBJ1-2, with D possibly TRBD1 on 6 matching bases. The CDR3 spans 12 residues. Between the trimmed V and J ends, which lost 6 bases and 10 bases, there was a span of 15 bases. The CDR3 reads CASSGTSGLYTF. CDR3 in DNA: TGTGCCAGCAGCGGGACAAGTGGCCTCTACACCTTC.

This sequence joins TRBV5-4 and TRBJ1-3, with a weak D call TRBD1 (6 bases). Germline V lookup: CDR1 SGHNT, CDR2 YYREEE (reference sequence). CDR3 length equals 16 residues. The ends were cut back, 4 bases at V and 0 bases at J, with 14 bases in the middle. CDR3 in amino acids: CASSRRQESSGNTIYF. As DNA, the CDR3 is TGTGCCAGCAGCCGACGACAGGAATCCTCTGGAAACACCATATATTTT.

A remark on this clone: A much larger clone sits a single nucleotide away, making a read error possible. The chain recombines TRBV3-1 (or the pseudogene TRBV3-2) with TRBJ2-1; D unclear. CDR3 length equals 11 residues. The germline V and J ends were trimmed by 4 bases and 4 bases, with 2 bases remaining between them. Germline V gene data show CDR1 as LGHDT and CDR2 as YNNKEL (reference sequence). The CDR3 spells CASSRYNEQFF. The DNA of the CDR3 is TGTGCCAGCAGCCGGTACAATGAGCAGTTCTTC.

The J gene is TRBJ1-1, the V gene TRBV6-5; D remains ambiguous. V gave up 6 bases and J gave up 0 bases, with 14 bases separating them. The CDR3 runs to 15 residues. CDR1 MNHEY and CDR2 SVGAGI come from the germline V gene. In DNA, the CDR3 is TGTGCCAGCAGCCTTACCCGGCGGATGAACACTGAAGCTTTCTTT. Translating it yields CASSLTRRMNTEAFF.

The chain carries TRBV2 and TRBJ1-2; 7 bases line up with TRBD1. Trimming removed 6 bases from V and 3 bases from J; junction bases left unmatched: 4. The CDR3 runs 13 residues. Germline assignment: CDR1 SNHLY and CDR2 FYNNEI. CDR3 sequence (DNA): TGTGCCAGCAGCGCCGGGACAGACTATGGCTACACCTTC. Amino acids: CASSAGTDYGYTF.

This clone occurred a few times. The rearrangement links TRBV3-1 (or the pseudogene TRBV3-2) to TRBJ1-5, with D unclear. Trimming shortened V by 2 bases and J by 4 bases, and 6 bases separated the two germline ends. This CDR3 region has 13 residues. Germline assignment: CDR1 LGHDT and CDR2 YNNKEL (reference sequence). The CDR3 protein is CASSQTWNQPQHF. Written as DNA, the CDR3 is TGTGCCAGCAGCCAAACATGGAATCAGCCCCAGCATTTT.